This TCR beta chain was recorded in a study of regulatory T cells in long-lasting Graves disease (dated by TCRdb to 2020 to 2023). Some background on the complete study: Persistent Graves' disease was defined as persistently positive TSH receptor autoantibodies together with antithyroid drug treatment for over 5 years. The study was conducted in China and was registered as a clinical trial. A total of around 35 samples were covered by TCR sequencing, comprising approximately 13 persistent and about 20 newly diagnosed Graves' disease patients. Peripheral blood TCR sequencing and RNA sequencing compared persistent Graves' disease patients with newly diagnosed Graves' disease patients. Antithyroid drugs had been taken for about 10.3 years on average by persistent Graves' disease patients in the clinical cohort.

This clonotype was observed at least ten times. The antigen it recognizes is unknown. No much larger clone exists at a distance of one base, and base qualities are not known. Receptor libraries were prepared by multiplex PCR. TCRdb lists the instrument as Illumina HiSeq 4000. CDR3 regions were amplified by Arm-PCR with iRepertoire HTBI primers to construct TCR beta libraries. PCR products were gel purified before sequencing. Turning to the authors' computational methods: Gene usage analysis of CDR3 amino acid clonotypes used the 62 TRBV and around 13 TRBJ segments found across samples. Filtered high-quality paired reads were merged into contigs using COPE and FqMerger. BLAST was used to align contigs to the IMGT TRBV, TRBD and TRBJ reference genes, and CDR3 was defined following IMGT. Clonotypes above 0.1% frequency were classified as highly expanded clones. Shannon entropy served as the measure of repertoire diversity, while the Gini coefficient captured V-J evenness. A clonotype was considered public if more than one individual shared it. TCRdb took the public reads, trimmed them with fastp at Q25, ran MiXCR for clone calling and kept in-frame beta chains. Each entry is one CDR3 protein sequence, shown with its most common DNA and genes. The V and J calls were determined by TCRdb, not by the authors. The sample table holds 400,000 or so distinct CDR3 sequences, of which around 21% were seen once. The ten largest clones represent around 21% of the sample.

Beyond this particular receptor, the publication reports: Compared with newly diagnosed patients, patients with persistent Graves' disease had lower TCR Shannon entropy and fewer highly expanded clones, which suggests clonal expansion. TRBV28, TRBJ1-2 and TRBJ2-5 were preferentially used in persistent disease, while TRBV20-1 and TRBJ2-1 were favored in newly diagnosed disease. Sequencing and analysis were limited to the TCR beta chain. Because the primary lesion, thyroid tissue, could not be accessed, the study looked at peripheral blood alone. Patients with persistent disease shared more public clonotypes (about 2,500) than newly diagnosed patients did (approximately 990). The authors acknowledged the small sample size as a limitation that may reduce accuracy.

According to the study, the label for this sample's time point signals: persistent/refractory GD, antithyroid drugs over 5 years with positive TRAb. RNA was extracted from PBMCs in TRIzol for both TCR sequencing and RNA sequencing. Graves' disease was diagnosed according to American Thyroid Association guidelines. Patients were recruited from an endocrinology department in Xi'an, China. Each patient gave approximately 10 milliliters of peripheral blood, collected in an EDTA anticoagulant tube. Ficoll Paque Plus density gradient separation was used to isolate PBMCs, and no further T cell sorting was done. An Agilent 2100 Bioanalyzer and agarose gel were used to assess RNA quality, and a NanoDrop 2000 was used to measure RNA concentration. CDR1 and CDR2 are read off the germline V gene as SNHLY and FYNNEI. From its cysteine to its phenylalanine, the CDR3 spans 13 amino acids. The DNA shown is the 39-base CDR3, in frame from base 1. V gives up 7 bases and J gives up 0 bases, and the segment between their germline ends measures 7 bases.

The sequence was obtained from a female donor with Graves disease. Recombination connected TRBV2 to TRBJ1-5; the D gene is not confidently resolved. The sequences come from peripheral blood mononuclear cells (PBMCs), collected when the disease was refractory, from a patient treated with antithyroid drugs. At the DNA level, the sequence is TGTGCCAGCACGGTCATTAGCAATCAGCCCCAGCATTTT. Its translation is CASTVISNQPQHF.